The T cell receptor beta chain under discussion was sequenced for a study of follicular helper T cells after annual influenza vaccination. Study as a whole: Days 0, 7 and 28 post-vaccination were the blood draw times.

Study outcomes and limitations: ICOS+CD38+ cTfh clonality tracked population frequency, and its change tracked circulating plasmablast change.

This table comes from immunoSEQ multiplex PCR, and its TCRdb copy is limited to in-frame clones, with some not included. The sample records about 15,000 clones, about 88% being singletons. Time point described: 2014-2015 season, 7 days after vaccination. Donors with HIV/AIDS, active malignancy, immunomodulators or active illness were excluded. ICOS+CD38+ and ICOS-CD38- fractions were sorted from non-naive CD4+CXCR5+PD-1+ cells. V lost 0 bases and J 5 bases, leaving 15 bases between the germline ends. The V gene's germline CDR1 is SGHKS and CDR2 YYEKEE (reference sequence). This CDR3 spans 16 amino acids. Concerning this clone: What it binds is unknown.

This sequence originates from an adult who received the influenza vaccine. The starting material was CXCR5+ CD38- circulating T follicular helper cells from blood, obtained 7 days after influenza vaccination. Subset in this sample: circulating Tfh, non-naive CD4+CXCR5+PD-1+ (ICOS+CD38+ or ICOS-CD38-). This sequence joins TRBV5-5 and TRBJ1-5; D may be TRBD1 (5 bases). The CDR3 bases are TGTGCCAGCAGCTTGGACTGGGGTTGGGGCGATCAGCCCCAGCATTTT. Encoded protein: CASSLDWGWGDQPQHF.